The 10 T cell receptor beta chains reported below all come from one sample, sequenced in a study of identical twins. Using its own MiXCR run on the 5' RACE reads, TCRdb lists one record per CDR3 protein. This sample has about 790,000 distinct CDR3 sequences, with around a sixth found just once. The data were also submitted as part of a second study, on T cells expressing NK-cell markers.

The specimen was PBMCs. The receptors were sampled from a young woman in good health.

Only a few counts were recorded for this clonotype. V usage is TRBV20-1 and J usage is TRBJ1-1; TRBD1 is a possible D gene (5 bases). The V and J ends lost 0 bases and 4 bases respectively, with 12 bases between them. The CDR3 consists of 14 residues. Per the germline V gene, CDR1 is DFQATT and CDR2 is SNEGSKA (reference sequence). CDR3 residues: CSARDLGVATEAFF. DNA for the CDR3: TGCAGTGCTAGAGATTTGGGGGTTGCCACTGAAGCTTTCTTT.

In its sample, this clonotype was seen a few times. V gene TRBV5-1 combines with J gene TRBJ2-1; 12 nucleotides align to TRBD1. Germline assignment: CDR1 SGHRS and CDR2 YFSETQ. This CDR3 contains 17 residues. V dropped 4 bases and J dropped 7; count of bases not matched to a gene: 12. The CDR3: CASSPIVGTGGRNEQFF. CDR3 bases: TGCGCCAGCAGCCCAATAGTGGGGACAGGGGGCCGGAATGAGCAGTTCTTC.

The chain couples TRBV5-1 to TRBJ2-5; 8 nucleotides line up with TRBD1. J was trimmed by 4 bases and V by 3 bases; bases with no gene match: 8. CDR3 length: 15 amino acids. Germline loops: CDR1 SGHRS, CDR2 YFSETQ. CDR3 sequence: CASSSGQGTGETQYF. Here the CDR3 DNA reads TGCGCCAGCAGCTCCGGACAGGGCACAGGAGAGACCCAGTACTTC.

The chain carries TRBV7-6 and TRBJ1-2, with D possibly TRBD1 on 5 matching bases. CDR3 size: 14 residues. Trimming shortened V by 4 bases and J by 7 bases, and 16 bases separated the two germline ends. CDR1 is SGHVS, CDR2 FNYEAQ, per germline. The CDR3 region is CASSSGTTTGGYTF. In DNA form, the CDR3 reads TGTGCCAGCAGCTCCGGGACCACGACGGGTGGCTACACCTTC. Full variable domain (outside the CDR3, taken from reference TRBV7-6 and TRBJ1-2): GAGVSQSPRYKVTKRGQDVALRCDPISGHVSLYWYRQALGQGPEFLTYFNYEAQQDKSGLPNDRFSAERPEGSISTLTIQRTEQRDSAMYRCASSSGTTTGGYTFGSGTRLTVV.

This clonotype was counted between two and nine times. The rearrangement joins TRBV20-1 to TRBJ2-7; possible D gene TRBD1, 5 bases. The V end was cut by 2 bases, the J end by 5 bases, with 10 bases between. Germline V gene lookup returns CDR1 DFQATT and CDR2 SNEGSKA (reference sequence). The CDR3 has 12 residues. The CDR3 DNA sequence: TGCAGTGCTAGACAGGGCAGCAACGAGCAGTACTTC. Protein product: CSARQGSNEQYF.

This chain links TRBV7-9 with TRBJ2-7; D unresolved. Trimming took off 2 bases at V and 0 bases at J, with 8 bases between the two ends. Germline values: CDR1 SEHNR, CDR2 FQNEAQ (reference sequence). CDR3 length: 14 amino acids. The CDR3 DNA reads as TGTGCCAGCAGCTTAAACCCCAACTCCTACGAGCAGTACTTC. This gives the protein CASSLNPNSYEQYF.

The V and J genes are TRBV13 and TRBJ2-3; TRBD2 aligns across 9 bases. The CDR3 length is 16 residues. CDR1 PRHDT and CDR2 FYEKMQ come from the germline V gene (reference sequence). After removal of 3 bases from V and 2 bases from J, the junction contained 6 bases not matched to a gene. CDR3 region: CASSLLAGPPTDTQYF. The CDR3 DNA follows: TGTGCCAGCAGCTTGCTAGCGGGACCGCCCACAGATACGCAGTATTTT.

The chain employs TRBV9 and TRBJ1-4; possible D gene TRBD1, 6 bases. Germline CDR1 and CDR2: SGDLS and YYNGEE. Trimming stripped 3 bases from V and 8 bases from J, with 23 bases between. The CDR3 is 17 amino acids. The CDR3 region is CASSESTGKAPGEKLFF. CDR3 DNA sequence: TGTGCCAGCAGCGAAAGTACAGGGAAAGCACCGGGGGAAAAACTGTTTTTT.

In its sample, this clonotype was seen a few times. The chain combines TRBV2 with TRBJ2-1; D gene ambiguous. The CDR3 covers 12 residues. Trimming shortened V by 7 bases and J by 7 bases, and 11 bases separated the two germline ends. Germline values: CDR1 SNHLY, CDR2 FYNNEI. The CDR3 DNA reads as TGTGCCAGCACGGACCGTACTAATGAGCAGTTCTTC. Amino acids: CASTDRTNEQFF.

CDR3 sequence: CASSFDRGLAKGFNEQFF. In DNA, the CDR3 is TGCGCCAGCAGCTTTGACAGGGGGCTGGCGAAGGGGTTCAATGAGCAGTTCTTC. The chain is built from TRBV5-1 and TRBJ2-1; 10 bases align to TRBD1. The junction had 14 bases not matched to a gene; V was cut back by 2 bases and J by 6 bases. The CDR3 spans 18 residues. The germline V gene encodes CDR1 SGHRS and CDR2 YFSETQ.